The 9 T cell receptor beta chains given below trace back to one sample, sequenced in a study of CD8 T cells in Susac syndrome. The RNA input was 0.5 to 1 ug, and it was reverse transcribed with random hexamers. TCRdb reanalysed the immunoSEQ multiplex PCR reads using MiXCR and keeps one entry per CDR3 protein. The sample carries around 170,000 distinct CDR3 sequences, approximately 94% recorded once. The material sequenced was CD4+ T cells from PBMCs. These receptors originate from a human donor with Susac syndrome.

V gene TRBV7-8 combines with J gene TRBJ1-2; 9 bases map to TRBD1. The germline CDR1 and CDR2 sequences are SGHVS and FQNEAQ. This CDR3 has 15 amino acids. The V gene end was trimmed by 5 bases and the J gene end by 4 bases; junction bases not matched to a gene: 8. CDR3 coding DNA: TGTGCCAGCAGCACCCACAGGGGGCGCGGCTATGGCTACACCTTC. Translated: CASSTHRGRGYGYTF.

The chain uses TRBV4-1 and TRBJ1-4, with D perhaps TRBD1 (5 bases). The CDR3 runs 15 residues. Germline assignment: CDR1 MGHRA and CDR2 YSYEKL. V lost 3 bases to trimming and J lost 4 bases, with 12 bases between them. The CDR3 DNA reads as TGCGCCAGCAGCCAGCGAGAACAGGTTAATGAAAAACTGTTTTTT. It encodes CASSQREQVNEKLFF.

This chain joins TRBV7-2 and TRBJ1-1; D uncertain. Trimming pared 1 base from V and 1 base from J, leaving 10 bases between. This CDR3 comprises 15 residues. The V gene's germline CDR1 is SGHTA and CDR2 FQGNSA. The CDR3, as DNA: TGTGCCAGCAGCTTAGAGCCCGCAGCGAACACTGAAGCTTTCTTT. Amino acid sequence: CASSLEPAANTEAFF.

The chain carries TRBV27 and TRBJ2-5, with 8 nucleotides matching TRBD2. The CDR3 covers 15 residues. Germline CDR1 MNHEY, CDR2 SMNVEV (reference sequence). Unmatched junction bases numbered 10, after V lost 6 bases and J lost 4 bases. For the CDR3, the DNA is TGTGCCAGCAGAATCAGACGGGGGGGCACAGAGACCCAGTACTTC. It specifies CASRIRRGGTETQYF.

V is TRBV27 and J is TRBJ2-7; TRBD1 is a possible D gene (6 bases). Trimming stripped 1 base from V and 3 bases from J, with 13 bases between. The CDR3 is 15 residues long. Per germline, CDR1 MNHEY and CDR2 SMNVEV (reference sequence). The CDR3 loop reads CASSLLHREYYEQYF. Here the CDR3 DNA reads TGTGCCAGCAGTTTATTGCACAGGGAGTACTACGAGCAGTACTTC.

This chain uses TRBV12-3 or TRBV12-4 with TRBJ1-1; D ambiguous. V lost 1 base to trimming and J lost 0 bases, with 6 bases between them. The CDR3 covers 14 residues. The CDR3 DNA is TGTGCCAGCAGTTTAGAGGGCATGAACACTGAAGCTTTCTTT. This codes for CASSLEGMNTEAFF.

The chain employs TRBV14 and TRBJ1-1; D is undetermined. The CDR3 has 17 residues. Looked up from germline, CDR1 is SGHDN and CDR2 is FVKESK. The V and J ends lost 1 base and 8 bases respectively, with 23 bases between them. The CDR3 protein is CASSQVELTLSFPEAFF. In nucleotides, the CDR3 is TGTGCCAGCAGCCAAGTGGAACTGACCCTTAGTTTTCCAGAAGCTTTCTTT.

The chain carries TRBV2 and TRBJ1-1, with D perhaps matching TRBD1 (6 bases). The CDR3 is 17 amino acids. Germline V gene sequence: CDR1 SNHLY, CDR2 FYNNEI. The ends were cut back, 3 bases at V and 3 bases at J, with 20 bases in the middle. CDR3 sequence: CASSDPTDWEGDTEAFF. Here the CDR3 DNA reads TGTGCCAGCAGTGACCCCACGGACTGGGAGGGGGACACTGAAGCTTTCTTT.

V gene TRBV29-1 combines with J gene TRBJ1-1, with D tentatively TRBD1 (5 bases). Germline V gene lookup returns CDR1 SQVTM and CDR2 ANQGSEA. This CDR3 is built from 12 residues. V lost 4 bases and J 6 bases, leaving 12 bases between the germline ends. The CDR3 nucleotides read TGCAGCGTTGTACAGGCATTGGCTGAAGCTTTCTTT. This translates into CSVVQALAEAFF.